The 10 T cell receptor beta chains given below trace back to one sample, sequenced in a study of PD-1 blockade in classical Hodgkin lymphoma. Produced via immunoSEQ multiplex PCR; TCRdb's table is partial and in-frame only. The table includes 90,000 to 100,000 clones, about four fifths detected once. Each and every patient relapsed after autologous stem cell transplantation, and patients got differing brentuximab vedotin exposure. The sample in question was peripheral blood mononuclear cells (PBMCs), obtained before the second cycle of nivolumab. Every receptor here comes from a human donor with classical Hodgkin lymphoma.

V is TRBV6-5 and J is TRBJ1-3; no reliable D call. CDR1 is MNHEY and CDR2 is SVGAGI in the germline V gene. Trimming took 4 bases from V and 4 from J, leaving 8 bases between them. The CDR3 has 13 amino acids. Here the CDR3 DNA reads TGTGCCAGCAGTTTAGGTTCCGGAAACACCATATATTTT. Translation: CASSLGSGNTIYF.

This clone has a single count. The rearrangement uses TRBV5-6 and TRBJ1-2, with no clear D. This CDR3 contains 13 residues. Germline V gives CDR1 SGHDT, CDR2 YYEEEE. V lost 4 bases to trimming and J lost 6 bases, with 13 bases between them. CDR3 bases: TGTGCCAGCAGCCCGGCCGCCTGGGATGGCTACACCTTC. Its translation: CASSPAAWDGYTF. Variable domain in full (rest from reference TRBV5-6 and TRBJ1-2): DAGVTQSPTHLIKTRGQQVTLRCSPKSGHDTVSWYQQALGQGPQFIFQYYEEEERQRGNFPDRFSGHQFPNYSSELNVNALLLGDSALYLCASSPAAWDGYTFGSGTRLTVV.

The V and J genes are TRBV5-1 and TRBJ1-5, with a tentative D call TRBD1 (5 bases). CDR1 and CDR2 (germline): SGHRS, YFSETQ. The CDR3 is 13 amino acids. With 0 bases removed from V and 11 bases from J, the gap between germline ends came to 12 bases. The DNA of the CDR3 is TGCGCCAGCAGCTTGGTCCCGGGGGGGGCCCAGCATTTT. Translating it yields CASSLVPGGAQHF.

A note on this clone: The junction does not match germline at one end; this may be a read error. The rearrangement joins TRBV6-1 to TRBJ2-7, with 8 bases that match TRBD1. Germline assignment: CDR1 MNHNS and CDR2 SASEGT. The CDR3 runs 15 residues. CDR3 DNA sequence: TGTGCCAGCAGGGAAGACAGGGGCGGCTCCTACGAGCAGTACTTC. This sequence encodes CASREDRGGSYEQYF.

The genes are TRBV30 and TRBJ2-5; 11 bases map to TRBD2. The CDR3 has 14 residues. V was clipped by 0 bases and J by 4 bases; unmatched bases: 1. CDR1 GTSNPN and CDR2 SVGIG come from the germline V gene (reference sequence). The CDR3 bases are TGTGCCTGGAGTGTGCTAGCGGGAGGAGAGACCCAGTACTTC. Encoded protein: CAWSVLAGGETQYF.

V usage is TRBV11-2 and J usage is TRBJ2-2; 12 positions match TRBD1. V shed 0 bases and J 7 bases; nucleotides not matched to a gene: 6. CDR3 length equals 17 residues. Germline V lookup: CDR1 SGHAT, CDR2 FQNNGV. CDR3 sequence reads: CASSLDGTGGYDGELFF. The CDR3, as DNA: TGTGCCAGCAGCTTAGACGGGACAGGGGGCTATGACGGGGAGCTGTTTTTT.

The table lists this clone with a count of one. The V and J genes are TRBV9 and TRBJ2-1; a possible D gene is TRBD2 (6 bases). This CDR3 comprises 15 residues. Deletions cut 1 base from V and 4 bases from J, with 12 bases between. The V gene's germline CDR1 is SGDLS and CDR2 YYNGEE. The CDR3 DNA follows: TGTGCCAGCAGCGTATCCAGCGGGTATTACAATGAGCAGTTCTTC. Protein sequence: CASSVSSGYYNEQFF.

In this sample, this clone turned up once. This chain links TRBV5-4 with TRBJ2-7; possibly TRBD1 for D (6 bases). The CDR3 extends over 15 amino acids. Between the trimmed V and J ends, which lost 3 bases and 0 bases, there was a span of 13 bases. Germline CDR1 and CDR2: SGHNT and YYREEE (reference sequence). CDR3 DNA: TGTGCCAGCAGCTCCGGGACAACGAGCTCCTACGAGCAGTACTTC. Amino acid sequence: CASSSGTTSSYEQYF.

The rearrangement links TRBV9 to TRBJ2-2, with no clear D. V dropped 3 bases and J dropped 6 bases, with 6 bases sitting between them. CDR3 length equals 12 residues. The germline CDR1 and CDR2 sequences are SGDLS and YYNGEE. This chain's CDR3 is CASSGRAGELFF. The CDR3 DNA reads TGTGCCAGCAGCGGTAGAGCCGGGGAGCTGTTTTTT.

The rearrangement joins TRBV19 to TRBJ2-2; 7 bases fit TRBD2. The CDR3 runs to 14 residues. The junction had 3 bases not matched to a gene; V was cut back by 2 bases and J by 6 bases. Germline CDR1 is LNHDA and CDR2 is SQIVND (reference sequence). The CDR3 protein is CASSISGGAGELFF. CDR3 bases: TGTGCCAGTAGTATAAGTGGGGGGGCCGGGGAGCTGTTTTTT.